This T cell receptor (beta chain) is drawn from a study of blood T cell repertoires in COVID-19. Study in general: Material from acute and convalescent COVID-19 was sourced from the United States, Italy and Spain. PBMCs, B-cell-depleted T cells, or T cells were the source of the cDNA or gDNA that made up the material.

V lost 2 bases and J lost 0, with 4 bases in between. The CDR3 contains 14 residues. Germline loops: CDR1 MDHEN, CDR2 SYDVKM. How the authors handled the data: Estimates of nucleated cell counts were drawn from the amplification of reference gene primers. TCRdb keeps only in-frame clones here, not all; method: immunoSEQ multiplex PCR. V and J calls and clone size follow that table, whereas D and trimming were derived from the DNA. The table has 260,000 or so clones, 70% to 90% seen once. In this sample, this clone turned up once. The TCR comes from a human donor in a cohort sampled during active COVID-19. Source material: peripheral blood. The chain carries TRBV28 and TRBJ2-2, with D uncertain. Here the CDR3 reads CASSLRANTGELFF. CDR3 in DNA: TGTGCCAGCAGTTTAAGAGCGAACACCGGGGAGCTGTTTTTT.